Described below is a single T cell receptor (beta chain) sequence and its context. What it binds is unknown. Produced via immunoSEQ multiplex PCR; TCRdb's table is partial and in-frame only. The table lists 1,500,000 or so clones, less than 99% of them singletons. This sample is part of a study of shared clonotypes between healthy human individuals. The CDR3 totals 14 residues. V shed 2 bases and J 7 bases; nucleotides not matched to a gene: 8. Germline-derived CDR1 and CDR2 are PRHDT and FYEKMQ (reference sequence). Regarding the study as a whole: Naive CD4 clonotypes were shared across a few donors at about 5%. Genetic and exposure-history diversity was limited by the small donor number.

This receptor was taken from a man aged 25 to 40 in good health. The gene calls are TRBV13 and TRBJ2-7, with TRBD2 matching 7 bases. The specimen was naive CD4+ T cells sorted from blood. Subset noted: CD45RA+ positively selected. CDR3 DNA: TGTGCCAGCAGCTTAATGCGGGAGAGTGGGGAGCAGTACTTC. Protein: CASSLMRESGEQYF.